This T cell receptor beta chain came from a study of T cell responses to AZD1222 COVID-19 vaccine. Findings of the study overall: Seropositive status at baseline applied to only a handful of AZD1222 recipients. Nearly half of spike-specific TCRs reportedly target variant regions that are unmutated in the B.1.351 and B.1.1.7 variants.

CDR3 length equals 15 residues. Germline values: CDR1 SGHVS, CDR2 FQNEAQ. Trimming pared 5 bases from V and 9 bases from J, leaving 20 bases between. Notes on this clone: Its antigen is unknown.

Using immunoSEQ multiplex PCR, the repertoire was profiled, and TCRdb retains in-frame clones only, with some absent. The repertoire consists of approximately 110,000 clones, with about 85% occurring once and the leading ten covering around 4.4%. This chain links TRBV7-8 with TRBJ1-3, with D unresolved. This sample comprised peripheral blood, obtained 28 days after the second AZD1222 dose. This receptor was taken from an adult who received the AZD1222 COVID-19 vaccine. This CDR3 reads CASSEVAANMFTIYF. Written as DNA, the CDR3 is TGTGCCAGCAGCGAGGTGGCTGCCAATATGTTCACCATATATTTT.